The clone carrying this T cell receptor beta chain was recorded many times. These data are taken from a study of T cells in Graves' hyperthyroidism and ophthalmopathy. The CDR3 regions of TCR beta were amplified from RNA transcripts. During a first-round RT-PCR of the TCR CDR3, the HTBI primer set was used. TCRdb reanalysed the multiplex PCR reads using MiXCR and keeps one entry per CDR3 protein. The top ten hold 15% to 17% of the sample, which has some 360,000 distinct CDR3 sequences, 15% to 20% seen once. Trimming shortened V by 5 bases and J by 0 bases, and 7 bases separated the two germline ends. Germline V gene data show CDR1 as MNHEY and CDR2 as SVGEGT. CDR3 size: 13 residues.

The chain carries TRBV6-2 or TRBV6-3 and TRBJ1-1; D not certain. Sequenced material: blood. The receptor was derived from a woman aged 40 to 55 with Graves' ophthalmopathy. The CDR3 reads CASSDNVNTEAFF. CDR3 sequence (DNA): TGTGCCAGCAGTGACAACGTGAACACTGAAGCTTTCTTT.